The clone carrying this TCR beta chain occurred a few times. This CDR3 region has 14 residues. In germline, CDR1 is DFQATT, CDR2 SNEGSKA (reference sequence). The data were obtained in a study of breast tumors, draining lymph nodes, adjacent tissues. One entry per CDR3 protein, called by TCRdb with MiXCR from the multiplex PCR reads. The table records roughly 8,300 distinct CDR3 sequences, roughly 46% of them present only once. The receptor comes from a female donor with breast cancer. Some clones in this sample may be carry-over from other donors' samples. The sample taken for sequencing was tumor-adjacent breast tissue. This chain links TRBV20-1 with TRBJ2-7, with TRBD2 as a possible D gene (6 bases). CDR3 in amino acids: CNARQFLTGDEQYF. CDR3 nucleotides: TGCAATGCCCGCCAATTTCTAACGGGAGACGAGCAGTACTTC.